This TCR beta chain was identified during a study of blood T cells in healthy people across ages (dated by TCRdb to about 2015). In terms of the full investigation: In model experiments, template switching captured about one uniquely barcoded TCR beta cDNA molecule for every two T cells. Using deep sequencing normalized with unique cDNA molecular identifiers, the study measured how TCR beta repertoire diversity changes with age. The donors were split into four age groups: young (average about 15 years), middle-aged (39), aged (over 55) and long-lived (roughly 80). To avoid experimental bias, donors of different ages were distributed randomly across sequencing lanes. For two donors (one aged 18 to 29 and one aged 80 or older), the study analyzed two additional independent replicas of 1 million unique cDNA reads from the same blood draw. Study-wide findings and limitations: A strong correlation was found between observed TCR beta diversity and the percentage of naive T cells measured by flow cytometry. As age increased, observed TCR beta diversity per million T cells dropped in a roughly linear way, and a significant reduction was already evident by age approximately 40. Because the CMV infection status of the donors was unknown, age-related changes in expanded clonotypes may potentially have been confounded. Conclusive comparison of naive and antigen-experienced compartments was prevented by the profiling of bulk unsorted PBMCs. Compared with the aged group, the long-lived group had more naive CD4+ T cells, fewer expanded clones and increased TCR diversity, a pattern suggesting age selection. Estimates of total diversity based on one million sequenced T cells were considered lower bounds and underestimates.

The protocol used for the library was 5' RACE. Instrument used: Illumina HiSeq 2500. A second PCR of roughly 7 to 12 cycles was run with a J-beta primer mix and a sample-barcoded 5' primer. A unique molecular identifier was introduced onto each TCR beta cDNA molecule by a template-switch 5' adaptor carrying 12 random nucleotides. At least 3 million CDR3-containing paired-end reads were obtained from each sample. All of the RNA was converted into first-strand cDNA using the Mint cDNA synthesis kit, with a TRBC-specific oligonucleotide serving as the primer. All cDNA was treated with uracil-DNA glycosylase and then went through a first 18-cycle PCR with the universal primers M1SS and BC2_uni_R. Concerning the study's data processing: Each sample was normalized by randomly selecting 1 million high-quality reads, each carrying a distinct molecular identifier. Reads with shared molecular identifiers were discarded instead of being binned into consensus sequences. CDR3 identification, clonotype clustering and error correction used MiTCR with a Q25 quality threshold and the strictest error-elimination algorithm. A nonparametric unseen species model with Euler transformation was used to estimate lower-bound total TCR beta diversity. In-frame beta chains were kept once TCRdb had trimmed the public reads at Q25 with fastp and called clones with MiXCR. One record per CDR3 amino acid sequence lists the most common genes and DNA. None of the V and J calls come from the authors' own analysis; TCRdb made them. The sample table contains approximately 850,000 distinct CDR3 sequences; only one count was recorded for under 55% of them. Roughly a fifth of the sample lies in the top ten.

This clonotype was detected only a few times. The antigen it binds to is not known. No quality values exist for individual bases; no much larger clone is one base distant. Systemically healthy Caucasian individuals from Russia, roughly 40 in total and aged about 6 to 90 years, were included as donors. Ten milliliters of peripheral blood were drawn from each donor into EDTA-treated Vacutainer tubes. PBMCs were isolated by Ficoll-Paque density-gradient centrifugation, with at least 6 million obtained per sample. Total RNA, at least 6 micrograms per sample, was extracted from PBMCs with Trizol reagent. For every donor, an aliquot of PBMCs went through flow cytometry to measure the percentages of naive CD45RAhigh/CD27high T cells. Clipping removes 3 bases from V and 1 base from J, with 4 as the unmatched junction base count. The CDR3 spans 15 residues, from the cysteine through the phenylalanine. Only the CDR3 portion is preserved as DNA: 45 bases, with reading frame beginning at the first base. Based on the germline V gene, the CDR1 and CDR2 sequences are MDHEN and SYDVKM.

The clonotype originates from a man in his fifties or sixties in good health. The sample comprised blood. Recombination connected TRBV28 to TRBJ2-7, with 9 bases matching TRBD1. The DNA sequence is given as TGTGCCAGCAGTTTCCAGGGGACAGGGTCCTACGAGCAGTACTTC. Its product reads: CASSFQGTGSYEQYF.